This T cell receptor beta chain was retrieved from a study of OX40 agonist ivuxolimab in advanced cancers. Turning to the study itself: An agonistic anti-OX40 (CD134) antibody, ivuxolimab, was used to treat the patients.

Findings and limits, study-wide: At 0.1 to 3.0 mg/kg, CD4+ and CD8+ blood T cells expanded clonally by week 6. The work left the antigen specificity of expanded peripheral T cells undetermined.

Using immunoSEQ multiplex PCR, the repertoire was profiled, and TCRdb retains in-frame clones only, with some absent. The sample lists about 38,000 clones, less than 85% occurring once. Notes on this clone: Its specificity is not known.

Between the trimmed V and J ends, which lost 0 bases and 6 bases, there was a span of 10 bases. CDR1 and CDR2 from the germline V gene are SGHDT and YYEEEE. CDR3 length: 14 residues. This chain joins TRBV5-6 and TRBJ2-1, with D possibly matching TRBD1 (5 bases). This specimen consisted of CD4+ or CD8+ T cells sorted from blood, obtained in a trial of the OX40 agonist ivuxolimab. The receptor comes from an adult with an advanced solid tumor such as melanoma, head and neck, liver or kidney cancer. CDR3 amino acids: CASSLGQPPNEQFF. The CDR3 DNA reads TGTGCCAGCAGCTTGGGACAGCCGCCCAATGAGCAGTTCTTC.